These T cell receptor beta chains were read from a single sample in a study of T cell responses to AZD1222 COVID-19 vaccine. Profiled with immunoSEQ multiplex PCR; TCRdb holds only in-frame clones, not every one. The sample lists 150,000 to 200,000 clones; 80% to 90% were seen once. The sequencing used peripheral blood, collected on day 0 of AZD1222 vaccination. The receptors shown here come from an adult in good health. CDR3s include the opening cysteine and the closing phenylalanine or tryptophan. The D gene is left open where the match is weak. Some rows mark clone size as missing; the rest say once, few, many or name a class of expanded clone.

d_call: TRBD2; j_call: TRBJ2-1; v_call: TRBV5-1; clone_size: NA; cdr3_nt: TGCGCCAGCAGGGAACTAGCGGGGGGTCAGGATGAGCAGTTCTTC; cdr3_aa: CASRELAGGQDEQFF
d_call: NA; j_call: TRBJ2-1; v_call: TRBV7-3; clone_size: once; cdr3_nt: TGTGCCAGCAGCGATCGGTCAGGGCCCAATGAGCAGTTCTTC; cdr3_aa: CASSDRSGPNEQFF
d_call: TRBD1; j_call: TRBJ1-1; v_call: TRBV10-3; clone_size: NA; cdr3_nt: TGTGCCATCAGTGACCAACAGGGGTTGAACACTGAAGCTTTCTTT; cdr3_aa: CAISDQQGLNTEAFF
d_call: TRBD2; j_call: TRBJ2-5; v_call: TRBV3-1/TRBV3-2; clone_size: NA; cdr3_nt: TGTGCCAGCAGCCAAAGTTGGCTAGCGGGGGGGCCCTTCTCAGAGACCCAGTACTTC; cdr3_aa: CASSQSWLAGGPFSETQYF
d_call: TRBD1; j_call: TRBJ1-5; v_call: TRBV6-5; clone_size: NA; cdr3_nt: TGTGCCAGCAGTTACTCGTGGGCAGGGGGCGGTCAGCCCCAGCATTTT; cdr3_aa: CASSYSWAGGGQPQHF
d_call: NA; j_call: TRBJ2-2; v_call: TRBV4-3; clone_size: NA; cdr3_nt: TGCGCCAGCAGCCACCGTAGCGGGAACACCGGGGAGCTGTTTTTT; cdr3_aa: CASSHRSGNTGELFF
d_call: TRBD2; j_call: TRBJ2-1; v_call: TRBV3-1/TRBV3-2; clone_size: NA; cdr3_nt: TGTGCCAGCAGCCAAGGGGCTACTCTAGCGGTCTTC; cdr3_aa: CASSQGATLAVF
d_call: TRBD2; j_call: TRBJ2-1; v_call: TRBV27; clone_size: NA; cdr3_nt: TGTGCCAGCAGTAAAATGCAGTCCCTAGCGGGGTTATTTCATGAGCAGTTCTTC; cdr3_aa: CASSKMQSLAGLFHEQFF
d_call: NA; j_call: TRBJ1-2; v_call: TRBV3-1/TRBV3-2; clone_size: few; cdr3_nt: TGTGCCAGCCGGGGTTTGGGCTACACCTTC; cdr3_aa: CASRGLGYTF
d_call: NA; j_call: TRBJ2-2; v_call: TRBV12-3/TRBV12-4; clone_size: NA; cdr3_nt: TGTGCCAGCAGTTATAGGGACGGGGAGCTGTTTTTT; cdr3_aa: CASSYRDGELFF
d_call: NA; j_call: TRBJ2-5; v_call: TRBV11-1; clone_size: few; cdr3_nt: TGTGCCAGCAGCTTAGAAGCCGGGGGTGAAGAGACCCAGTACTTC; cdr3_aa: CASSLEAGGEETQYF
d_call: TRBD1; j_call: TRBJ2-2; v_call: TRBV4-1; clone_size: NA; cdr3_nt: TGCGCCAGCAGCCAAGGGGAAGGAGGACAGGGGGCGATCACCGGGGAGCTGTTTTTT; cdr3_aa: CASSQGEGGQGAITGELFF
d_call: NA; j_call: TRBJ1-3; v_call: TRBV9; clone_size: once; cdr3_nt: TGTGCCAGCAGCGTAGCCCCGGGGGGAAACACCATATATTTT; cdr3_aa: CASSVAPGGNTIYF
d_call: TRBD1; j_call: TRBJ1-1; v_call: TRBV14; clone_size: NA; cdr3_nt: TGTGCCAGCAGACATGACAGGGGCGGCGGGTTGATGAACACTGAAGCTTTCTTT; cdr3_aa: CASRHDRGGGLMNTEAFF
d_call: NA; j_call: TRBJ2-7; v_call: TRBV11-2; clone_size: NA; cdr3_nt: TGTGCCAGCAGCCCGCCCGACAGGCCTACCTACGAGCAGTACTTC; cdr3_aa: CASSPPDRPTYEQYF
d_call: TRBD1; j_call: TRBJ1-1; v_call: TRBV7-3; clone_size: once; cdr3_nt: TGTGCCAGCAGCTTACACAGGGGTTCCACTGAAGCTTTCTTT; cdr3_aa: CASSLHRGSTEAFF
d_call: TRBD1; j_call: TRBJ2-6; v_call: TRBV23-1; clone_size: NA; cdr3_nt: TGCGCCAGCAGTCAGGGACAGGGGGCAGTCGGGGCCAACGTCCTGACTTTC; cdr3_aa: CASSQGQGAVGANVLTF
d_call: NA; j_call: TRBJ2-6; v_call: TRBV7-3; clone_size: few; cdr3_nt: TGTGCCAGCAGCTTAATATCAGGGGCTGGGGCCAACGTCCTGACTTTC; cdr3_aa: CASSLISGAGANVLTF
d_call: TRBD1; j_call: TRBJ1-2; v_call: TRBV6-4; clone_size: few; cdr3_nt: TGTGCCAGCAGTCGGACGGGACAGGGCGGTGGCTACACCTTC; cdr3_aa: CASSRTGQGGGYTF
d_call: TRBD1; j_call: TRBJ1-1; v_call: TRBV5-4; clone_size: once; cdr3_nt: TGTGCCAGCAGCTTCCCCAGGGGGGACGGAGCTTTCTTT; cdr3_aa: CASSFPRGDGAFF
d_call: TRBD1; j_call: TRBJ1-2; v_call: TRBV29-1; clone_size: NA; cdr3_nt: TGCAGCGGGAAGACAGGGGGTGGCTACACCTTC; cdr3_aa: CSGKTGGGYTF
d_call: TRBD1; j_call: TRBJ1-2; v_call: TRBV29-1; clone_size: NA; cdr3_nt: TGCAGCGTCCCAGGGGACAGGGATGGTGACACCTTC; cdr3_aa: CSVPGDRDGDTF